This T cell receptor (beta chain) was profiled in a study of molecular identifiers for immune sequencing clone quantification. The study's findings and limits: Identical TCR molecules that share a barcode could lead to an underestimation of highly expanded clone sizes. Clones above 20 RNA copies held over 97% of effector molecules, under 1% in naive cells.

This CDR3 comprises 14 residues. Trimming took 6 bases from V and 0 from J, leaving 10 bases between them. Germline CDR1 reads MDHEN; CDR2 reads SYDVKM. There are many counts of this clonotype. The antigen remains undetermined. The use of previously described methods and listed TCR primers produced the bulk TCR libraries. TCRdb used MiXCR to reprocess the PCR reads, holding one entry per CDR3 protein. This repertoire shows about 640,000 distinct CDR3 sequences, 20% found once; its top ten account for roughly 0.9%. The sequence derives from a human donor in good health. Some libraries in this study had Jurkat cell RNA spiked in. The sequenced sample consisted of naive CD8+ T cells from blood, with Jurkat cell RNA spiked in. Subset reported: FACS-sorted CD8+CD4-CCR7+CD45RA+ naive T cells. The rearrangement uses TRBV28 and TRBJ2-3; perhaps TRBD2 as D (5 bases). The DNA for the CDR3 is TGTGCCAGCAGGAGGAGGTCTAGCACAGATACGCAGTATTTT. Its translation: CASRRRSSTDTQYF. Full variable domain (missing parts from reference TRBV28 and TRBJ2-3): DVKVTQSSRYLVKRTGEKVFLECVQDMDHENMFWYRQDPGLGLRLIYFSYDVKMKEKGDIPEGYSVSREKKERFSLILESASTNQTSMYLCASRRRSSTDTQYFGPGTRLTVL.